A selection of T cell receptor beta chains follows, all from one sample in a study of blood T cell repertoires in COVID-19. Sequenced by immunoSEQ multiplex PCR; TCRdb stores in-frame clones only, minus some. This sample has around 380,000 clones, with about four fifths found just once. The sequenced sample was peripheral blood. These receptors were obtained from a human donor with acute or convalescent COVID-19. The donor label of this sample is uncertain. Both conserved end residues are part of each CDR3. Each record gives: J gene, V gene, CDR3 protein.

>TRBJ2-3|TRBV30
CAWSQMTGRDTQYF
>TRBJ2-7|TRBV5-4
CASSQQGYEQYF
>TRBJ2-1|TRBV7-9
CASSLGGQLKYEQFF
>TRBJ2-7|TRBV5-1
CASSLGLAGYYEQYF
>TRBJ2-7|TRBV7-8
CASGVDTTYEQYF
>TRBJ1-5|TRBV6-5
CATTLVRQGNQPQHF
>TRBJ1-2|TRBV28
CASRTDRGRGYTF
>TRBJ2-1|TRBV3-1/TRBV3-2
CASSQNQGMNEQFF
>TRBJ1-1|TRBV2
CASADRGRLGTEAFF
>TRBJ2-3|TRBV5-4
CASSSPGGGTDTQYF
>TRBJ1-5|TRBV28
CASSRDRLSNQPQHF
>TRBJ1-1|TRBV10-3
CAISDGGLSEAFF
>TRBJ1-1|TRBV4-1
CASSHSTGGTEAFF
>TRBJ2-1|TRBV11-2
CASSLDLAGGTNEQFF
>TRBJ1-6|TRBV28
CASREEDIYNSPLHF
>TRBJ1-1|TRBV7-9
CASSPNRGNTEAFF
>TRBJ1-2|TRBV30
CAWSFTGDYGYTF
>TRBJ1-5|TRBV19
CASRRTTGGYQPQHF
>TRBJ1-3|TRBV9
CASSVGVGDTIYF
>TRBJ2-1|TRBV4-2
CASSQVRDRDEQFF
>TRBJ2-1|TRBV6-5
CASKLFSSYNEQFF
>TRBJ1-2|TRBV24-1
CATSDSTVERGYTF
>TRBJ2-7|TRBV6-1
CASSSRTSGDYEQYF
>TRBJ2-7|TRBV27
CASRGQGPEQYF
>TRBJ1-6|TRBV2
CASIETGTNNSPLHF
>TRBJ2-5|TRBV4-1
CASSHRLAGGLGETQYF
>TRBJ2-5|TRBV10-3
CAIMPGYQETQYF
>TRBJ1-5|TRBV6-6
CASGVQGASNQPQHF
>TRBJ1-2|TRBV28
CASSSGDRNYGYTF
>TRBJ2-5|TRBV2
CASSRDRDWKTQYF
>TRBJ1-1|TRBV29-1
CSARDSRAPREAFF
>TRBJ2-3|TRBV6-1
CASSGTLAGSRDTQYF
>TRBJ1-1|TRBV7-8
CASSLAYGAEAFF
>TRBJ2-2|TRBV6-4
CASSRDSLSTGELFF
>TRBJ2-5|TRBV7-2
CASSLVPPSGGETQYF
>TRBJ1-6|TRBV30
CACHTRDRGKVTYNSPLHF
>TRBJ2-5|TRBV5-1
CASSSGTGQETQYF
>TRBJ2-3|TRBV2
CASRGLVTTDTQYF
>TRBJ2-5|TRBV5-6
CASSSPGGQKTQYF
>TRBJ1-2|TRBV20-1
CSASQQGDGYTF
>TRBJ2-1|TRBV5-5
CASSPPGLAFGEQFF
>TRBJ1-6|TRBV6-7
CAREDRRNSPLHF
>TRBJ1-5|TRBV6-5
CASSLHWTSNLPQHF
>TRBJ1-3|TRBV6-2/TRBV6-3
CASSPTGGLVGNTIYF
>TRBJ2-7|TRBV14
CASSPSGTGGIGEQYF
>TRBJ1-5|TRBV28
CASSPGAGGRQSQHF
>TRBJ1-5|TRBV19
CASSILGQGYQPQHF
>TRBJ1-5|TRBV15
CATSRVGGENQPQHF
>TRBJ2-7|TRBV2
CASRAIGQRGEQYF
>TRBJ1-5|TRBV30
CAWSVTGGQPQHF